Below are 11 T cell receptor beta chains sequenced from a single sample in a study of beta chain features in type 1 diabetes. Isolated RNA was reverse transcribed in full, so expressed TCRB transcripts were sequenced. Here immunoSEQ multiplex PCR was the method, and the copy in TCRdb shows in-frame clones only, minus some. Of 250,000 to 300,000 clones in the sample, around 7.8% are singletons; the top ten hold under 1.3%. The specimen was central memory CD4+ T cells from blood. The receptor set was obtained from a woman between 18 and 29 years old in good health.

This clone came up a few times. The chain combines TRBV6-5 with TRBJ1-6; the D is unclear. V shed 6 bases and J shed 7 bases, with 13 bases lying between them. The CDR3 extends over 14 amino acids. Germline V gene data show CDR1 as MNHEY and CDR2 as SVGAGI. The CDR3 DNA follows: TGTGCCAGCAGCCCAGGACGGCTCAATTCACCCCTCCACTTT. It codes for CASSPGRLNSPLHF.

Turning to this clone: It differs at one base from a far larger clone, so likely a read error. The chain employs TRBV7-9 and TRBJ1-2; a possible D gene is TRBD1 (6 bases). The length of the CDR3 is 15 residues. The germline V gene encodes CDR1 SEHNR and CDR2 FQNEAQ (reference sequence). The CDR3 here is CASSQDAAGAYGYTF. For the CDR3, the DNA is TGCGCCAGCAGCCAAGATGCGGCAGGGGCTTATGGCTACACCTTC.

This clone turned up a few times. The V call is TRBV4-3, the J call TRBJ2-1, with D possibly being TRBD1 or TRBD2 (5 bases each). V was trimmed by 0 bases and J by 8 bases, leaving 23 bases between them. Germline V gene lookup returns CDR1 LGHNA and CDR2 YSLEER. The CDR3 runs 18 residues. The CDR3 DNA is TGCGCCAGCAGCCAAGAAATTAGGGGAGACGGGAATCTAGATGAGCAGTTCTTC. Translating gives CASSQEIRGDGNLDEQFF.

This clone has only a few counts. The chain links TRBV4-2 to TRBJ1-1; D is undetermined. Germline V gene lookup returns CDR1 LGHNA and CDR2 YNFKEQ. The V gene lost 0 bases and the J gene lost 3 bases, with 8 bases spanning the gap. The CDR3 spans 14 residues. The CDR3 sequence is CASSQDPGYTEAFF. The CDR3 nucleotides are TGTGCCAGCAGCCAAGATCCGGGATACACTGAAGCTTTCTTT.

This clone occurred a few times. The chain carries TRBV19 and TRBJ2-5; 9 bases line up with TRBD1. Germline CDR1 and CDR2: LNHDA and SQIVND (reference sequence). With 4 bases clipped from V and 7 bases from J, the junction kept 10 bases outside the gene matches. CDR3 length: 15 residues. The CDR3 spells CASSNPRDRVATQYF. DNA for the CDR3: TGTGCCAGTAGTAACCCACGGGACAGGGTGGCGACCCAGTACTTC.

This clone has just a few counts. The rearrangement joins TRBV23-1 to TRBJ2-2; TRBD1 matches 7 bases. TRBV23-1 qualifies as an ORF whose function is uncertain. V shed 6 bases, J shed 4 bases, and the junction held 14 bases outside the gene matches. The CDR3 is 17 residues long. Here the CDR3 reads CASSTSTGQAPTGELFF. The CDR3 DNA is TGCGCCAGCAGCACCTCCACTGGACAGGCGCCCACCGGGGAGCTGTTTTTT.

The gene calls are TRBV5-4 and TRBJ1-2; D remains unclear. Deletions cut 4 bases from V and 5 bases from J, with 6 bases between. The CDR3 extends over 11 amino acids. CDR1 is SGHNT and CDR2 is YYREEE in the germline V gene (reference sequence). CDR3 sequence reads: CASSTIYGYTF. The CDR3 nucleotides read TGTGCCAGCAGCACGATTTATGGCTACACCTTC.

This clone turned up a few times. The J gene is TRBJ2-7, the V gene TRBV29-1; D is possibly TRBD1 or TRBD2 (5 bases each). CDR3 length: 14 amino acids. Per germline, CDR1 SQVTM and CDR2 ANQGSEA. Trimming removed 1 base at V and 1 base at J, with 11 bases between. The CDR3 sequence: CSVEVGTGSYEQYF. The DNA for the CDR3 is TGCAGCGTTGAAGTTGGGACCGGATCCTACGAGCAGTACTTC.

The genes are TRBV4-1 and TRBJ2-4; no clear D gene. Trimming cost V 3 bases and J 0 bases, with 15 bases left between them. CDR3 length: 17 residues. Germline lookup yields CDR1 MGHRA and CDR2 YSYEKL. The CDR3 region is CASSQPGSEIAKNIQYF. In nucleotides, the CDR3 is TGCGCCAGCAGCCAGCCCGGAAGCGAGATAGCCAAAAACATTCAGTACTTC.

The rearrangement links TRBV6-1 to TRBJ1-2, with 12 bases lining up with TRBD1. From germline, CDR1 is MNHNS and CDR2 SASEGT. This CDR3 has 15 residues. Trimming at V came to 5 bases and at J to 7 bases, leaving 8 bases not matched to a gene. The CDR3 DNA reads TGTGCCAGCAGTACATCCGGGACAGGGGGCGTTGGCTACACCTTC. Protein: CASSTSGTGGVGYTF.

The table lists this clone with many counts. This chain links TRBV27 with TRBJ2-1; TRBD1 agrees at 7 bases. The CDR3 loop spans 16 amino acids. The junction had 9 bases not matched to a gene; V was cut back by 6 bases and J by 1 base. Germline CDR1 and CDR2: MNHEY and SMNVEV (reference sequence). The CDR3: CASRQQGRPSYNEQFF. In DNA form, the CDR3 reads TGTGCCAGCAGACAACAGGGGCGCCCGTCCTACAATGAGCAGTTCTTC.